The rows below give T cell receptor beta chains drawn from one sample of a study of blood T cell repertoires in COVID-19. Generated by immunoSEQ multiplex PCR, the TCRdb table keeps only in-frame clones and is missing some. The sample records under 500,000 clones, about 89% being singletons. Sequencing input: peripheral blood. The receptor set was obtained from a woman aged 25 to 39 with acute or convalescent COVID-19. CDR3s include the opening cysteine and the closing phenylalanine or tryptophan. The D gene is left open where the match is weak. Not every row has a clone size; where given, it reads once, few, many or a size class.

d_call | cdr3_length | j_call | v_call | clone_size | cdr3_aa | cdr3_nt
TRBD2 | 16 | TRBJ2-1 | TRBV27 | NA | CASKIAGGPFYNEQFF | TGTGCCAGCAAAATAGCGGGGGGGCCCTTCTACAATGAGCAGTTCTTC
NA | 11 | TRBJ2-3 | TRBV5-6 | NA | CASSVSDTQYF | TGTGCCAGCAGCGTCTCAGATACGCAGTATTTT
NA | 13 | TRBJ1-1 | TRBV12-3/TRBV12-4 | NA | CASSPYRVTEAFF | TGTGCCAGCAGTCCCTACAGGGTCACTGAAGCTTTCTTT
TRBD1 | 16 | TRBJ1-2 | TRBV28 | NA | CASSLPAGTGGYGYTF | TGTGCCAGCAGCCTGCCTGCCGGGACAGGGGGCTATGGCTACACCTTC
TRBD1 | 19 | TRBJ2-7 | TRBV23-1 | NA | CASSQWEPPVTGPSEEQYF | TGCGCCAGCAGTCAATGGGAACCTCCAGTGACAGGGCCTTCGGAGGAGCAGTACTTC
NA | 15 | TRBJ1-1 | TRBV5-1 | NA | CASSSLQGMNTEAFF | TGCGCCAGCAGCTCCCTACAGGGTATGAACACTGAAGCTTTCTTT
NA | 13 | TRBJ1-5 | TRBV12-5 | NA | CASGQGGNQPQHF | TGTGCTAGTGGCCAGGGAGGTAATCAGCCCCAGCATTTT
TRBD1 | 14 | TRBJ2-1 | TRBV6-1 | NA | CASSEGQGPHEQFF | TGTGCCAGCAGTGAGGGACAGGGTCCCCATGAGCAGTTCTTC
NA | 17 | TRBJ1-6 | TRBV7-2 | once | CASSFKSHRDGGGALHF | TGTGCCAGCAGCTTCAAAAGCCACCGGGACGGCGGGGGGGCCCTCCACTTT
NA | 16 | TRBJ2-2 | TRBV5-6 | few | CASSGLIPEESGELFF | TGTGCCAGCAGCGGGCTGATCCCCGAAGAGTCCGGGGAGCTGTTTTTT
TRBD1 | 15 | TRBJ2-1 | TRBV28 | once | CASSRGQEIYNEQFF | TGTGCCAGCAGTCGAGGACAGGAGATTTACAATGAGCAGTTCTTC
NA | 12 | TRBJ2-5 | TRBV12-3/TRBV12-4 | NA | CASSLGEETQYF | TGTGCCAGCAGTTTAGGCGAAGAGACCCAGTACTTC
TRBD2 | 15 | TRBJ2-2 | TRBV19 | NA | CASTEIAGGDGELFF | TGTGCCAGTACCGAGATAGCGGGGGGGGACGGGGAGCTGTTTTTT
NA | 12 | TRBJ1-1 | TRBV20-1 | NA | CSASPGVSEAFF | TGCAGTGCTAGTCCAGGGGTCTCTGAAGCTTTCTTT
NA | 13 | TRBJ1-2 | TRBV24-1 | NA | CATSDSSRGGYTF | TGTGCCACCAGTGATTCCAGCAGGGGTGGCTACACCTTC
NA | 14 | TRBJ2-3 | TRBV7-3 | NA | CASSVGLGIDTQYF | TGTGCCAGCAGCGTAGGACTGGGCATAGATACGCAGTATTTT
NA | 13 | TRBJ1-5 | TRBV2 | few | CASSLDSNQPQHF | TGTGCCAGCAGCTTGGACAGTAACCAGCCCCAGCATTTT
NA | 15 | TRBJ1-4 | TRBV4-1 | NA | CASSQFAGPTEKLFF | TGCGCCAGCAGCCAATTCGCGGGGCCCACTGAAAAACTGTTTTTT
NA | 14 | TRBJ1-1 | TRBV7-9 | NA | CASSLVTTGSEAFF | TGTGCCAGCAGCTTAGTCACCACAGGGTCTGAAGCTTTCTTT
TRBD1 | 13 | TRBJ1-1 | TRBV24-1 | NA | CATRDRVSTEAFF | TGTGCCACCCGGGACAGGGTCTCCACTGAAGCTTTCTTT
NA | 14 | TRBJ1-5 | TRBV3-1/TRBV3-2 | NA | CASSQGGSDQPQHF | TGTGCCAGCAGCCAGGGAGGGTCGGACCAGCCCCAGCATTTT
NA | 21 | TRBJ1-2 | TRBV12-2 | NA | CASRLAGGCWTGGPTSYGYTF | TGTGCAAGTCGCTTAGCTGGTGGTTGTTGGACAGGGGGCCCTACCTCCTATGGCTACACCTTC
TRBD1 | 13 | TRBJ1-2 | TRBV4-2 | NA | CASSPDRNYGYTF | TGTGCCAGCAGCCCGGACAGGAATTATGGCTACACCTTC
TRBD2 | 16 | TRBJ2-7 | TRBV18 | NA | CASSRAGTSAYYEQYF | TGTGCCAGCTCACGGGCCGGGACTAGCGCCTACTACGAGCAGTACTTC
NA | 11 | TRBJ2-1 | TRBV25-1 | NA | CASREINEQFF | TGTGCCAGCCGGGAAATCAATGAGCAGTTCTTC
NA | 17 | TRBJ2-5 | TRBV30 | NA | CAWSVGGGTANYFAQYF | TGTGCCTGGAGTGTAGGGGGGGGGACGGCAAACTATTTCGCCCAGTACTTC
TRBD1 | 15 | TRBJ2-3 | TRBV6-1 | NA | CASSDRQGWTDTQYF | TGTGCCAGCAGTGATAGACAGGGGTGGACAGATACGCAGTATTTT
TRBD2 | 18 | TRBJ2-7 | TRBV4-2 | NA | CASSQPSLPSGGAGEQYF | TGTGCCAGCAGCCAACCCAGTCTACCTAGCGGGGGGGCCGGGGAGCAGTACTTC
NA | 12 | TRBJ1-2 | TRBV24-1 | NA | CATSDLRGGYTF | TGTGCCACCAGTGATTTGCGGGGTGGCTACACCTTC
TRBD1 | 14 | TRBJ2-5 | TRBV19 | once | CASRVSGTEETQYF | TGTGCCAGTAGGGTTTCCGGGACAGAAGAGACCCAGTACTTC
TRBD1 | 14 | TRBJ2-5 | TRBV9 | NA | CASSNQGEQETQYF | TGTGCCAGCAGTAACCAGGGGGAACAAGAGACCCAGTACTTC
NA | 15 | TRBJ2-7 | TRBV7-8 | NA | CASSLTWDIYYEQYF | TGTGCCAGCAGCTTAACCTGGGACATTTACTACGAGCAGTACTTC
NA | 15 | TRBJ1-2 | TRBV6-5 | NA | CASSNQATGHYGYTF | TGTGCCAGCAGCAACCAGGCGACAGGCCACTATGGCTACACCTTC
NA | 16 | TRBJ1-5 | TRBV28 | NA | CASSLHPGATGQPQHF | TGTGCCAGCAGTTTACACCCAGGGGCTACGGGTCAGCCCCAGCATTTT
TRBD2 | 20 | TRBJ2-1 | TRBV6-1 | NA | CASSERASGGPFSSYNEQFF | TGTGCCAGCAGTGAAAGGGCTAGCGGGGGCCCCTTCAGCTCCTACAATGAGCAGTTCTTC
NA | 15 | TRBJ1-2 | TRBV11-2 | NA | CASSKGAATNYGYTF | TGTGCCAGCAGCAAAGGGGCAGCTACTAACTATGGCTACACCTTC
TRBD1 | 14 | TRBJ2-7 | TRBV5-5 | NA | CASSWDRDLGEQYF | TGTGCCAGCAGCTGGGACAGGGATTTGGGAGAGCAGTACTTC
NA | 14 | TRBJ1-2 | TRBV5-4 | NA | CASSLRGTNYGYTF | TGTGCCAGCAGCTTGAGGGGGACTAACTATGGCTACACCTTC
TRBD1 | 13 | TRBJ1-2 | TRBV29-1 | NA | CSVGAGGADGYTF | TGCAGCGTTGGAGCAGGGGGCGCGGATGGCTACACCTTC
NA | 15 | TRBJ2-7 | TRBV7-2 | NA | CASSLIYVYPYEQYF | TGTGCCAGCAGTTTAATTTACGTCTACCCCTACGAGCAGTACTTC
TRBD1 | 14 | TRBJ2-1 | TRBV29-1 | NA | CSVEYGQGIDEQFF | TGCAGCGTTGAATACGGACAGGGGATCGATGAGCAGTTCTTC